This entry is about one T cell receptor beta chain. No antigen is known for it. For the second PCR, which ran for about 6 to 11 cycles, a sample-barcoded 5' primer and a J-beta primer mix were used. One entry per CDR3 protein results from TCRdb running MiXCR on the 5' RACE reads. The sample holds roughly 680,000 distinct CDR3 sequences, 20% to 25% seen once. This sample is part of a study of blood T cells in healthy people across ages. Germline V gene lookup returns CDR1 MNHEY and CDR2 SMNVEV (reference sequence). Trimming left V 5 bases short and J 5 bases short, with 18 bases between. This CDR3 has 15 residues. Study observations and caveats: Per-million-T-cell TCR beta diversity fell roughly linearly with age. Naive T cell percentage showed a strong correlation with TCR beta diversity. In the absence of known donor CMV status, changes in expanded clonotypes were possibly confounded.

Specimen: blood. The TCR was taken from a man aged 65-85 years in good health. The V call is TRBV27, the J call TRBJ2-5; D perhaps matches TRBD2 (6 bases). CDR3 region: CASSATGTGRETQYF. The CDR3 DNA is TGTGCCAGCAGTGCCACTGGGACGGGGAGGGAGACCCAGTACTTC.